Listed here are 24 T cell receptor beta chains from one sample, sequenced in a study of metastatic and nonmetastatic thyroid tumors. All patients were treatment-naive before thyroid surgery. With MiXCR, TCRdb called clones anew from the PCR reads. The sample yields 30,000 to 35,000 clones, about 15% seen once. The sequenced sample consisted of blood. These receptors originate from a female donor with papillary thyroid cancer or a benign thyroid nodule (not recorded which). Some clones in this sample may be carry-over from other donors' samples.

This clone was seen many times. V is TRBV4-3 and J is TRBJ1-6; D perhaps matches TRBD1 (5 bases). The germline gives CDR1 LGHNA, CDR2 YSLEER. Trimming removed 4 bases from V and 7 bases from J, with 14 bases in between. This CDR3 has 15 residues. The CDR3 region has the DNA TGCGCCAGCAGCCCCAGTCAGGGAACGAATTCACCCCTCCACTTT. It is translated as CASSPSQGTNSPLHF.

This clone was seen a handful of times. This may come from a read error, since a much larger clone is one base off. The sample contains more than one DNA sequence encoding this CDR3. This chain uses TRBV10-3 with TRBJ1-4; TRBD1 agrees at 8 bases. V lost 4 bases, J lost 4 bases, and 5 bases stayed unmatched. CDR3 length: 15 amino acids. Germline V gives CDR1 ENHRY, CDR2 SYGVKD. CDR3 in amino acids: CAISGAGTGNEKLFF. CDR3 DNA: TGTGCCATCAGTGGGGCCGGGACAGGTAATGAAAAACTGTTTTTT.

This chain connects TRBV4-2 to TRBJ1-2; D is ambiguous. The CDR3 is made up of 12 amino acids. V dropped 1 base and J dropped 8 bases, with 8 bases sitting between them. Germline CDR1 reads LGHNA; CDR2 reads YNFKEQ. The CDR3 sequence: CASSQGTLGYTF. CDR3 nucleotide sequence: TGTGCCAGCAGCCAAGGGACGCTCGGCTACACCTTC.

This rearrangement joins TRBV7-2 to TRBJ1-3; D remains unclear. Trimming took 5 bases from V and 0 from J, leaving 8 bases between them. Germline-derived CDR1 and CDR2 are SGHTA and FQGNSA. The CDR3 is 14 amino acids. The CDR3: CASSPDNSGNTIYF. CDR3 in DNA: TGTGCCAGCAGCCCGGATAACTCTGGAAACACCATATATTTT.

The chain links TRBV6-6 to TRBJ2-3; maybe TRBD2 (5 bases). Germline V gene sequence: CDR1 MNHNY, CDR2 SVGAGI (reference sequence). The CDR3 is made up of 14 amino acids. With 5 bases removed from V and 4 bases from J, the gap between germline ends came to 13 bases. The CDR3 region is CASSTRAVADTQYF. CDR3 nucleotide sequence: TGTGCCAGCAGTACCCGAGCGGTAGCAGATACGCAGTATTTT.

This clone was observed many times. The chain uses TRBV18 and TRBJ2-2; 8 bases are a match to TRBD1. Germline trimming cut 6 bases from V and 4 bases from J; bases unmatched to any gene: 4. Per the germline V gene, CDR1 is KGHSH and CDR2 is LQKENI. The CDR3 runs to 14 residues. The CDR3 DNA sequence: TGTGCCAGCTCGACAGGGGTTGGCACCGGGGAGCTGTTTTTT. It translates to CASSTGVGTGELFF.

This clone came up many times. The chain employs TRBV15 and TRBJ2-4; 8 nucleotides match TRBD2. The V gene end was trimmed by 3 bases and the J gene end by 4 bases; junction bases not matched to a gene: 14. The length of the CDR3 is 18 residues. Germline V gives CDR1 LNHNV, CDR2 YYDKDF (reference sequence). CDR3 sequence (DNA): TGTGCCACCAGCAGCGCCACCGGGACTAGTTGGGGGAAAAACATTCAGTACTTC. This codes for CATSSATGTSWGKNIQYF.

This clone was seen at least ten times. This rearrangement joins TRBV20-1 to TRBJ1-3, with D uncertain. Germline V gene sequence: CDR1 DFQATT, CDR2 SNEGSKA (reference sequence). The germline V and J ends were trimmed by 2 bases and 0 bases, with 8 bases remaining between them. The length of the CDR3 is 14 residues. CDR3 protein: CSARRAFSGNTIYF. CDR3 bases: TGCAGTGCTAGAAGGGCGTTCTCTGGAAACACCATATATTTT.

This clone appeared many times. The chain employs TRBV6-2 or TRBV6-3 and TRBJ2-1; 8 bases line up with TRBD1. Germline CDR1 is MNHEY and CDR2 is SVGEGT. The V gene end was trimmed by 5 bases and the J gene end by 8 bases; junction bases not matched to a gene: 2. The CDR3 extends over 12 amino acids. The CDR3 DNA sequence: TGTGCCAGCAGTGACAGGGGCGATGAGCAGTTCTTC. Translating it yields CASSDRGDEQFF.

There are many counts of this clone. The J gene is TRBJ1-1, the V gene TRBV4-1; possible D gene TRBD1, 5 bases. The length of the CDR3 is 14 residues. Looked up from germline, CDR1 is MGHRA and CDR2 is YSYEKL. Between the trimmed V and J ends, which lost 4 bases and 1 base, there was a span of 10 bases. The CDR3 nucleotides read TGCGCCAGCAGCCCGGGACTTCGGAACACTGAAGCTTTCTTT. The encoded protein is CASSPGLRNTEAFF.

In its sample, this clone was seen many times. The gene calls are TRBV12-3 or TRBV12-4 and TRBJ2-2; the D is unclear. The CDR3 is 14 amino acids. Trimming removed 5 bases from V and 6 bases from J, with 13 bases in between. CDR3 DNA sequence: TGTGCCAGCAGTCCGACCCCTCTTTCCGGGGAGCTGTTTTTT. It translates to CASSPTPLSGELFF.

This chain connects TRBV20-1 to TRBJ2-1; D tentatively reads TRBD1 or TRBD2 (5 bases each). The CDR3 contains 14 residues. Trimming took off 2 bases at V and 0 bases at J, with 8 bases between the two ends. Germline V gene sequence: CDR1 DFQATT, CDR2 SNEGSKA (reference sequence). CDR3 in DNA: TGCAGTGCTAGAAAGGGGAGCTCCTACAATGAGCAGTTCTTC. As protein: CSARKGSSYNEQFF.

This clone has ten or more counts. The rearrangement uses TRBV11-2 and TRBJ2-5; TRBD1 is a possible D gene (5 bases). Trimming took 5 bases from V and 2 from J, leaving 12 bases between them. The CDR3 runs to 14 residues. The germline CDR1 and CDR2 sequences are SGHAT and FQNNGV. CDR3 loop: CASSPRTRQETQYF. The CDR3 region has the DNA TGTGCCAGCAGCCCCCGGACACGTCAAGAGACCCAGTACTTC.

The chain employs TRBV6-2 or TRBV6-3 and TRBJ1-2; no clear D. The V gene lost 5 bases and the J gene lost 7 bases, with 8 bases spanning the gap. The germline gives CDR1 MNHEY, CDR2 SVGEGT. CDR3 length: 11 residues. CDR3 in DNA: TGTGCCAGCAGTAACATGGTTGGCTACACCTTC. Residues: CASSNMVGYTF.

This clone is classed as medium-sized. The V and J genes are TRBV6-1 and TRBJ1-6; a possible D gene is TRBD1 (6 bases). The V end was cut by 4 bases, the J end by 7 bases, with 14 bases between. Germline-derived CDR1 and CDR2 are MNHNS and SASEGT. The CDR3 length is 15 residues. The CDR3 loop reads CASSAPGHPNSPLHF. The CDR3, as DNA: TGTGCCAGCAGTGCACCGGGACATCCCAATTCACCCCTCCACTTT.

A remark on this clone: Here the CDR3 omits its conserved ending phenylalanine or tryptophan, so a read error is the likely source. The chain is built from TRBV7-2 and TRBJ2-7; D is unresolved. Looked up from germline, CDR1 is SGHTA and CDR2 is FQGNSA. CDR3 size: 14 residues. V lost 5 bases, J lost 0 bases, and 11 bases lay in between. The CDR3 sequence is CASSLGSSSYEQYS. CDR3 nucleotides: TGTGCCAGCAGCCTAGGCAGCAGCTCCTACGAGCAGTACTCC.

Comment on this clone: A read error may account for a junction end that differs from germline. CDR3 region: CASNGANSSYNEKFF. Here the CDR3 DNA reads TGTGCCAGCAATGGAGCGAACAGCTCCTACAATGAGAAGTTCTTC. J is TRBJ2-1 and V is TRBV6-1, with D hard to call. This CDR3 is 15 amino acids long. Germline loops: CDR1 MNHNS, CDR2 SASEGT.

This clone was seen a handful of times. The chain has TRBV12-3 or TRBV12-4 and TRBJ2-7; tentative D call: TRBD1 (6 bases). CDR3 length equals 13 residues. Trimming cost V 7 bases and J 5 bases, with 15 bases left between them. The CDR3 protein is CASITIQGHEQYF. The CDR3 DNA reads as TGTGCCAGCATCACAATACAGGGCCACGAGCAGTACTTC.

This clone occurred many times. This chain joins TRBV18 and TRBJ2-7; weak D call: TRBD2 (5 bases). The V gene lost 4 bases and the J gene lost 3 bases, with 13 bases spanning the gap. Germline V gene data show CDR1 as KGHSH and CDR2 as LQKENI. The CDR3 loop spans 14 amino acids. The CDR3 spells CASSRASGDYEQYF. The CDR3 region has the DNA TGTGCCAGCTCACGAGCCAGCGGAGACTACGAGCAGTACTTC.

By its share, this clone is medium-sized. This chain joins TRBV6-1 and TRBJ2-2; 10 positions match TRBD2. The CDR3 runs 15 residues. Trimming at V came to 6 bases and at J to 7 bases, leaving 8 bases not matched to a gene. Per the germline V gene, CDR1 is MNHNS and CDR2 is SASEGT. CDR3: CASRSLAGVIGELFF. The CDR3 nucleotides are TGTGCCAGCAGGTCTCTAGCGGGAGTAATCGGGGAGCTGTTTTTT.

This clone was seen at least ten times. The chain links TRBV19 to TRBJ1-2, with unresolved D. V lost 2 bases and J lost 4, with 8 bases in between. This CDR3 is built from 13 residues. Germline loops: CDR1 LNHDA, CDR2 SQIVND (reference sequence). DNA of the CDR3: TGTGCCAGTAGTATAAGGAGGAGCTATGGCTACACCTTC. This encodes CASSIRRSYGYTF.

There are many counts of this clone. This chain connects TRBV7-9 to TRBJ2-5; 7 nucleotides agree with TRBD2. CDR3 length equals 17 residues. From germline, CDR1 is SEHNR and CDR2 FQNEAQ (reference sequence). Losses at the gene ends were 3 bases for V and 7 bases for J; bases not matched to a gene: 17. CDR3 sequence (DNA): TGTGCCAGCAGCTTGTTATCCCCCGGGAGGTTTCGAGGGACCCAGTACTTC. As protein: CASSLLSPGRFRGTQYF.

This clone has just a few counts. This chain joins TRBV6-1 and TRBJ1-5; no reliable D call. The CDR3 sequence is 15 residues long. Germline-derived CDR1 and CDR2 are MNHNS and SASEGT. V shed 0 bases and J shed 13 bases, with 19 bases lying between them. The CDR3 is CASSEAGMSNHPQHF. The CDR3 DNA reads TGTGCCAGCAGTGAAGCAGGGATGAGCAATCATCCTCAGCATTTT.

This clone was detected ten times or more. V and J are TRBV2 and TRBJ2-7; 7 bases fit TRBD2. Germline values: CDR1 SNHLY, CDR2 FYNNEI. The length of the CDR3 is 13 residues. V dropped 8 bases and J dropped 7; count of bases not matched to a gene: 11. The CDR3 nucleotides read TGTGCCAGCGGCGGGCCGGTGGGGGGGGAGCAGTACTTC. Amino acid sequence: CASGGPVGGEQYF.